The clone carrying this TCR beta chain was found many times. As yet, its antigen is unknown. This entry comes from a study of T cells in Graves' hyperthyroidism and ophthalmopathy. General study results and limits: Most thyroid clonotypes with frequency above 0.001 were detected in blood.

TCR beta CDR3 regions were amplified from RNA transcripts. Primed by the HTBI set, a first-round RT-PCR was run on the TCR CDR3. TCRdb re-analysed the multiplex PCR reads in MiXCR, keeping a single row per CDR3 protein. The data hold approximately 520,000 distinct CDR3 sequences, with approximately 24% observed a single time. Germline V lookup: CDR1 SQVTM, CDR2 ANQGSEA. The V and J ends lost 1 base and 2 bases respectively, with 6 bases between them. This CDR3 comprises 12 residues. Sequencing was done on a sample of blood. This sequence joins TRBV29-1 and TRBJ2-7; a possible D gene is TRBD1 (6 bases). This receptor was obtained from a woman between 25 and 40 years old with Graves' ophthalmopathy. CDR3 nucleotide sequence: TGCAGCGTTGAAGGACAGGCCTACGAGCAGTACTTC. It translates to CSVEGQAYEQYF.